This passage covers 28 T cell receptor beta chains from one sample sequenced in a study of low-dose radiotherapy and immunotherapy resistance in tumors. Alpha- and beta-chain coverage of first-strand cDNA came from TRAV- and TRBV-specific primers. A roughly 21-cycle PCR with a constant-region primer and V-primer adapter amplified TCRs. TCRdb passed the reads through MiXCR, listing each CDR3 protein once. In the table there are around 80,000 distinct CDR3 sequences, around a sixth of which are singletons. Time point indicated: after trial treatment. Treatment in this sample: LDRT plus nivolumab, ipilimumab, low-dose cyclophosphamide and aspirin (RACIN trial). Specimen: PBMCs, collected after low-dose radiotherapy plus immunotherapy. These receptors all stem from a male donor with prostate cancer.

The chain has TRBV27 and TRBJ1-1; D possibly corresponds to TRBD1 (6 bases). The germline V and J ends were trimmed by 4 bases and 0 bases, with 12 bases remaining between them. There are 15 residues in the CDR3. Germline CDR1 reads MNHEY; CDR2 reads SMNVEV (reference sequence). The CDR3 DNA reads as TGTGCCAGCAGTTCCTCGGACAGCATGAACACTGAAGCTTTCTTT. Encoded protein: CASSSSDSMNTEAFF.

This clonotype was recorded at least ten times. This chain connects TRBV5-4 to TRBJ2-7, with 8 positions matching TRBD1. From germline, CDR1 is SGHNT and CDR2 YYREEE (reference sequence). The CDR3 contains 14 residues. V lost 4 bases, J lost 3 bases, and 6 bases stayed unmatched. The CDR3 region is CASSPGQGNYEQYF. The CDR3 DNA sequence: TGTGCCAGCAGCCCAGGACAGGGAAACTACGAGCAGTACTTC.

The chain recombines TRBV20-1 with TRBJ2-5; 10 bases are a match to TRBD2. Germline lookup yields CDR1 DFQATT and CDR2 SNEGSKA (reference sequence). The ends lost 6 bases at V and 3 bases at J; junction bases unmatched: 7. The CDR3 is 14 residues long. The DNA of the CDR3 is TGCAGTGCCGGGACTAGCGTCAGGGAAGAGACCCAGTACTTC. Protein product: CSAGTSVREETQYF.

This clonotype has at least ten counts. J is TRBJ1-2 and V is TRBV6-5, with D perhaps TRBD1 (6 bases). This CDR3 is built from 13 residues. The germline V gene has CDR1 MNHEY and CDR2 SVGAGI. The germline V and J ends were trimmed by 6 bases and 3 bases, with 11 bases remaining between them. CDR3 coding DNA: TGTGCCAGCAGGGGGGACACGGACTATGGCTACACCTTC. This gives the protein CASRGDTDYGYTF.

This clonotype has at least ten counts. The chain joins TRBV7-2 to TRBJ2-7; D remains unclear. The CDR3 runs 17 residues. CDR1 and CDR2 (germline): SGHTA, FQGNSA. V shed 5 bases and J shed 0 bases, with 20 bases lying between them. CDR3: CASSPKLESGRSYEQYF. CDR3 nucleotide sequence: TGTGCCAGCAGCCCCAAGTTGGAATCTGGCCGCTCCTACGAGCAGTACTTC.

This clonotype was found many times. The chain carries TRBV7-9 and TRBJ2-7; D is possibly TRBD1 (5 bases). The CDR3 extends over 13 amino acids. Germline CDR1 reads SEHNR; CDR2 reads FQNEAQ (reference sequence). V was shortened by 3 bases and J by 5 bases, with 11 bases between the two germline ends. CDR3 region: CASSFGAMDEQYF. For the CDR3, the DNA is TGTGCCAGCAGCTTTGGGGCGATGGACGAGCAGTACTTC.

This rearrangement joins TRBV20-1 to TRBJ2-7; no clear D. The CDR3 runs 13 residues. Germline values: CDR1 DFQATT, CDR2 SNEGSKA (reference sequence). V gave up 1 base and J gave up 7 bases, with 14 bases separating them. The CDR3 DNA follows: TGCAGTGCTAGAGCGGGTAGCCCCCGGGAGCAGTACTTC. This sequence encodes CSARAGSPREQYF.

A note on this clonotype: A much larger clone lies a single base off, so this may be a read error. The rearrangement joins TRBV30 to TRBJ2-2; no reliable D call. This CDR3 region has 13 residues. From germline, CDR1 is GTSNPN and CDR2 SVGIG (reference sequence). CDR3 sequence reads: CVWTPQYTGELFF. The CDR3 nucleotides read TGTGTCTGGACGCCTCAGTACACCGGGGAGCTGTTTTTT. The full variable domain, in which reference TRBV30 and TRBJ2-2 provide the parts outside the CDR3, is SQTIHQWPATLVQPVGSPLSLECTVEGTSNPNLYWYRQAAGRGLQLLFYSVGIGQISSEVPQNLSASRPQDRQFILSSKKLLLSDSGFYLCVWTPQYTGELFFGEGSRLTVL.

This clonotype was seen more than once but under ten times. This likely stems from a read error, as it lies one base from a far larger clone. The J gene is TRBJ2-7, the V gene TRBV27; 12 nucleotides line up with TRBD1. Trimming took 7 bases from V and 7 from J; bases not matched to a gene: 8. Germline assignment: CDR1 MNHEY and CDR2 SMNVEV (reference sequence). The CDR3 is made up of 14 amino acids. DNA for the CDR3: TGTGCCAGCACCGAGGGACAGGGGGCCAATGAGCAGTACTTC. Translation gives CASTEGQGANEQYF.

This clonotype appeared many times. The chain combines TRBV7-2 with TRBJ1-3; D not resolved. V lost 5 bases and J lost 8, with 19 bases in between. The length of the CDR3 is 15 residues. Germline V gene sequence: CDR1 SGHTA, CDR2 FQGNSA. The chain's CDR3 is CASSAQNRARDTIYF. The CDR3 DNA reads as TGTGCCAGCAGCGCACAAAACCGGGCGAGGGACACCATATATTTT.

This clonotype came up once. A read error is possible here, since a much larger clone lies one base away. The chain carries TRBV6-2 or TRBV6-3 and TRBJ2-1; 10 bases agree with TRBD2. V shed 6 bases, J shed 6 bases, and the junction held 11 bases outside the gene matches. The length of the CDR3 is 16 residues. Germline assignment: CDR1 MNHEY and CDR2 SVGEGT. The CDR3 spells CASSLTLAGWANEQFF. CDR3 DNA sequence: TGTGCCAGCAGCCTTACACTAGCGGGATGGGCCAATGAGCAGTTCTTC.

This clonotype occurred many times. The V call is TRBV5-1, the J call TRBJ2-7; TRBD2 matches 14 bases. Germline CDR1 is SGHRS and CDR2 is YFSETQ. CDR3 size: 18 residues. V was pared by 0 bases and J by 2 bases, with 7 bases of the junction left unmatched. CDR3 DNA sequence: TGCGCCAGCAGCTTGGGACTAGCGGGAGGGCCGGAACCCTACGAGCAGTACTTC. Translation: CASSLGLAGGPEPYEQYF. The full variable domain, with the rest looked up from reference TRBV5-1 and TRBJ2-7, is KAGVTQTPRYLIKTRGQQVTLSCSPISGHRSVSWYQQTPGQGLQFLFEYFSETQRNKGNFPGRFSGRQFSNSRSEMNVSTLELGDSALYLCASSLGLAGGPEPYEQYFGPGTRLTVT.

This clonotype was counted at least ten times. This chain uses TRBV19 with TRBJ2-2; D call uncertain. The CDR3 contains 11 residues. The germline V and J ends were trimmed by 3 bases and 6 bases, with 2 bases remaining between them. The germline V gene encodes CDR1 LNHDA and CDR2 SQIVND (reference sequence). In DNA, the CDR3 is TGTGCCAGTAGTATCCCCGGGGAGCTGTTTTTT. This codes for CASSIPGELFF.

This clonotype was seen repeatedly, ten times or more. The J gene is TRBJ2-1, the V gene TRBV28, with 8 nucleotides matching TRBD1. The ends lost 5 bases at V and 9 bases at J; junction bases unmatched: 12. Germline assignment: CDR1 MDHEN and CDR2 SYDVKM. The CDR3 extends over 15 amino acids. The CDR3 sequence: CASSPADRASGEQFF. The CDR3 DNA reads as TGTGCCAGCAGTCCGGCGGACAGGGCATCGGGTGAGCAGTTCTTC.

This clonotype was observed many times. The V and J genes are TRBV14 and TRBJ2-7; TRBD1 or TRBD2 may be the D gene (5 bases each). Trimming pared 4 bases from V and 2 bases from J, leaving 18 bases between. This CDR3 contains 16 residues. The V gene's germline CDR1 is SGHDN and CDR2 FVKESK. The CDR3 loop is CASSPLEGRVTYEQYF. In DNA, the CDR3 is TGTGCCAGCAGCCCCTTAGAGGGGCGGGTCACCTACGAGCAGTACTTC.

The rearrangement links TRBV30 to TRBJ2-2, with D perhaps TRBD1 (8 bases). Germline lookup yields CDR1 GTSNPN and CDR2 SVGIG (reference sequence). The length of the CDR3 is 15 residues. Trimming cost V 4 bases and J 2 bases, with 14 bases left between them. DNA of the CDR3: TGTGCCTGGAAGCGGGACAGGATAAACACCGGGGAGCTGTTTTTT. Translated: CAWKRDRINTGELFF.

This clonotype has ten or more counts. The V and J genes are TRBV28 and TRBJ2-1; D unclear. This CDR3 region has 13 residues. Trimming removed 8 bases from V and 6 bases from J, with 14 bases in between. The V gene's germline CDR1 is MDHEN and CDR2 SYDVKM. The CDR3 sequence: CASASHSGNEQFF. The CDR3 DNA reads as TGTGCCAGCGCTTCACACAGTGGCAATGAGCAGTTCTTC.

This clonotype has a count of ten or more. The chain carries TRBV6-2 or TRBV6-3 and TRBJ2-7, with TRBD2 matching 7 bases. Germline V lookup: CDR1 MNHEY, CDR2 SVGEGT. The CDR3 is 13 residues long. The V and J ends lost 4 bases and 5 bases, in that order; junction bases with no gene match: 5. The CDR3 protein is CASSLGGVNEQYF. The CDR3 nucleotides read TGTGCCAGCAGTTTGGGGGGGGTCAACGAGCAGTACTTC.

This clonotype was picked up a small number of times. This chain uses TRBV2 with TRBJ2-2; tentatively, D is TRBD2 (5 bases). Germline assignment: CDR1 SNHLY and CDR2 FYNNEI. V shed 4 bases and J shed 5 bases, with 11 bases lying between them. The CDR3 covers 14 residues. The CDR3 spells CASSGGLGTGELFF. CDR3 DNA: TGTGCCAGCAGTGGAGGGTTGGGAACCGGGGAGCTGTTTTTT.

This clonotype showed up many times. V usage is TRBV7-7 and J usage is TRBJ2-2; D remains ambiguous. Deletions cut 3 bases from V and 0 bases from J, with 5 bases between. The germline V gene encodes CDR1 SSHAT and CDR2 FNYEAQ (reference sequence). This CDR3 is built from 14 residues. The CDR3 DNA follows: TGTGCCAGCAGCTTCCAGGCGAACACCGGGGAGCTGTTTTTT. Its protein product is CASSFQANTGELFF.

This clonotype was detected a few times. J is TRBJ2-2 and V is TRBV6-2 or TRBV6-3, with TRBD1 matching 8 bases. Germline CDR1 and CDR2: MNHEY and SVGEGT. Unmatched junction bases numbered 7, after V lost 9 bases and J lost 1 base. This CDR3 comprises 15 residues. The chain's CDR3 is CASRDTGGNTGELFF. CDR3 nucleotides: TGTGCCAGTCGAGACACAGGGGGGAACACCGGGGAGCTGTTTTTT.

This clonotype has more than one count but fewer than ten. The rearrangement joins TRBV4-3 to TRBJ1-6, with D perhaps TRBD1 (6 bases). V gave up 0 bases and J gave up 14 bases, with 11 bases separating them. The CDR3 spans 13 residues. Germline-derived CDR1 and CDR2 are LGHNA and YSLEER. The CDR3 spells CASSQEQGVTLHF. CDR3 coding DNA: TGCGCCAGCAGCCAAGAACAGGGTGTGACCCTCCACTTT.

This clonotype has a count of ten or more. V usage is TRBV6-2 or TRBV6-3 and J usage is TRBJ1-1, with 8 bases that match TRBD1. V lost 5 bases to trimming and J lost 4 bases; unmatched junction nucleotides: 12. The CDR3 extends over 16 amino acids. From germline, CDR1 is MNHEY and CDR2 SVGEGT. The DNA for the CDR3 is TGTGCCAGCAGTAAGAGGACAGGGAACGCCGTCACTGAAGCTTTCTTT. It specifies CASSKRTGNAVTEAFF.

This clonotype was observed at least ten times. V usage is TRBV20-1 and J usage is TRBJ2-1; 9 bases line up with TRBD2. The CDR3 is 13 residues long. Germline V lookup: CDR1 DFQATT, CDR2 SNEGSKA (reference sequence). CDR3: CRVLAGPYNEQFF. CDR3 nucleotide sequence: TGCAGAGTACTAGCGGGCCCCTACAATGAGCAGTTCTTC.

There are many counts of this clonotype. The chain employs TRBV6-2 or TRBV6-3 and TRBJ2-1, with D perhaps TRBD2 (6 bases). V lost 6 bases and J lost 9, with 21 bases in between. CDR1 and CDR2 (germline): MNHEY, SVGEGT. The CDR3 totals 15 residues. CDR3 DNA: TGTGCCAGCAGGCCTCTACGGGAGCTTTTGGTTGAGCAGTTCTTC. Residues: CASRPLRELLVEQFF.

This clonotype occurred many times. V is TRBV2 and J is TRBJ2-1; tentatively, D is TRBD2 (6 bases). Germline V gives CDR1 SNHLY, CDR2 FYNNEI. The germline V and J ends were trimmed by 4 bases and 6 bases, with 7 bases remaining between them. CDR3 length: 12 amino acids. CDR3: CASSGGINEQFF. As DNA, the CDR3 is TGTGCCAGCAGTGGCGGGATCAATGAGCAGTTCTTC.

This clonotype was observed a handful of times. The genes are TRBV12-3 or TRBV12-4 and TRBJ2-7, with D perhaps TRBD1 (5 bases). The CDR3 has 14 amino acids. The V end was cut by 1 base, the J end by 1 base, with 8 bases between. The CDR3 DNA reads TGTGCCAGCAGTTTAGTCCAGGGTTCCTACGAGCAGTACTTC. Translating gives CASSLVQGSYEQYF.

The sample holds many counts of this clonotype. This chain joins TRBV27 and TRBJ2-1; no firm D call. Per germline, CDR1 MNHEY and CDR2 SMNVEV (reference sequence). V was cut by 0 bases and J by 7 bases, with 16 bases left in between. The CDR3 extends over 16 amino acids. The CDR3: CASSLSQDPRENEQFF. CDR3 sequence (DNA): TGTGCCAGCAGTTTATCGCAGGACCCGCGAGAAAATGAGCAGTTCTTC.